The 5 T cell receptor beta chains listed next were all sequenced from one sample in a study of blood T cell repertoires in COVID-19. The table came from immunoSEQ multiplex PCR; TCRdb's copy has only in-frame clones and leaves some out. The table has over 75,000 clones, more than 75% seen once. Sequenced sample: peripheral blood. The receptors derive from a human donor in a cohort sampled during active COVID-19.

Concerning this clone: One end of the junction does not line up with germline, which may come from a read error. The chain combines TRBV4-1 with TRBJ2-5, with 10 bases fitting TRBD1. There are 18 residues in the CDR3. CDR1 and CDR2 from the germline V gene are MGHRA and YSYEKL. The CDR3, as DNA: TGCGCCAGCAGGCAAGTCGAGAGGGGACAGGGGATATCAGAGACCCAGTACTTC. Its translation is CASRQVERGQGISETQYF.

This chain uses TRBV9 with TRBJ2-3; 7 bases match TRBD2. V was pared by 0 bases and J by 0 bases, with 4 bases of the junction left unmatched. Germline-derived CDR1 and CDR2 are SGDLS and YYNGEE. There are 16 residues in the CDR3. The CDR3 loop reads CASSVGSSGSTDTQYF. The CDR3 DNA is TGTGCCAGCAGCGTAGGAAGTAGCGGGAGCACAGATACGCAGTATTTT.

The chain links TRBV3-1 (or the pseudogene TRBV3-2) to TRBJ2-3; weak D call: TRBD1 (5 bases). This CDR3 spans 15 amino acids. Germline CDR1 is LGHDT and CDR2 is YNNKEL (reference sequence). V was clipped by 4 bases and J by 6 bases, with 17 bases between them. In nucleotides, the CDR3 is TGTGCCAGCAGCCCAAACAGGCAAGGGGCCGATACGCAGTATTTT. It yields the protein CASSPNRQGADTQYF.

The chain links TRBV10-3 to TRBJ2-7, with D perhaps matching TRBD1 (7 bases). CDR1 and CDR2 from the germline V gene are ENHRY and SYGVKD. CDR3 size: 14 residues. The V gene lost 6 bases and the J gene lost 3 bases, with 15 bases spanning the gap. The CDR3 region has the DNA TGTGCCATCAGCTCCGGGACAGCGGGCTACGAGCAGTACTTC. It codes for CAISSGTAGYEQYF.

The chain has TRBV20-1 and TRBJ2-5; 10 nucleotides agree with TRBD2. V lost 3 bases and J lost 4; bases outside the gene matches: 5. In germline, CDR1 is DFQATT, CDR2 SNEGSKA (reference sequence). The CDR3 length is 14 residues. The CDR3 sequence: CSASTSGDLETQYF. CDR3 DNA: TGCAGTGCTAGTACTAGCGGGGACCTAGAGACCCAGTACTTC.